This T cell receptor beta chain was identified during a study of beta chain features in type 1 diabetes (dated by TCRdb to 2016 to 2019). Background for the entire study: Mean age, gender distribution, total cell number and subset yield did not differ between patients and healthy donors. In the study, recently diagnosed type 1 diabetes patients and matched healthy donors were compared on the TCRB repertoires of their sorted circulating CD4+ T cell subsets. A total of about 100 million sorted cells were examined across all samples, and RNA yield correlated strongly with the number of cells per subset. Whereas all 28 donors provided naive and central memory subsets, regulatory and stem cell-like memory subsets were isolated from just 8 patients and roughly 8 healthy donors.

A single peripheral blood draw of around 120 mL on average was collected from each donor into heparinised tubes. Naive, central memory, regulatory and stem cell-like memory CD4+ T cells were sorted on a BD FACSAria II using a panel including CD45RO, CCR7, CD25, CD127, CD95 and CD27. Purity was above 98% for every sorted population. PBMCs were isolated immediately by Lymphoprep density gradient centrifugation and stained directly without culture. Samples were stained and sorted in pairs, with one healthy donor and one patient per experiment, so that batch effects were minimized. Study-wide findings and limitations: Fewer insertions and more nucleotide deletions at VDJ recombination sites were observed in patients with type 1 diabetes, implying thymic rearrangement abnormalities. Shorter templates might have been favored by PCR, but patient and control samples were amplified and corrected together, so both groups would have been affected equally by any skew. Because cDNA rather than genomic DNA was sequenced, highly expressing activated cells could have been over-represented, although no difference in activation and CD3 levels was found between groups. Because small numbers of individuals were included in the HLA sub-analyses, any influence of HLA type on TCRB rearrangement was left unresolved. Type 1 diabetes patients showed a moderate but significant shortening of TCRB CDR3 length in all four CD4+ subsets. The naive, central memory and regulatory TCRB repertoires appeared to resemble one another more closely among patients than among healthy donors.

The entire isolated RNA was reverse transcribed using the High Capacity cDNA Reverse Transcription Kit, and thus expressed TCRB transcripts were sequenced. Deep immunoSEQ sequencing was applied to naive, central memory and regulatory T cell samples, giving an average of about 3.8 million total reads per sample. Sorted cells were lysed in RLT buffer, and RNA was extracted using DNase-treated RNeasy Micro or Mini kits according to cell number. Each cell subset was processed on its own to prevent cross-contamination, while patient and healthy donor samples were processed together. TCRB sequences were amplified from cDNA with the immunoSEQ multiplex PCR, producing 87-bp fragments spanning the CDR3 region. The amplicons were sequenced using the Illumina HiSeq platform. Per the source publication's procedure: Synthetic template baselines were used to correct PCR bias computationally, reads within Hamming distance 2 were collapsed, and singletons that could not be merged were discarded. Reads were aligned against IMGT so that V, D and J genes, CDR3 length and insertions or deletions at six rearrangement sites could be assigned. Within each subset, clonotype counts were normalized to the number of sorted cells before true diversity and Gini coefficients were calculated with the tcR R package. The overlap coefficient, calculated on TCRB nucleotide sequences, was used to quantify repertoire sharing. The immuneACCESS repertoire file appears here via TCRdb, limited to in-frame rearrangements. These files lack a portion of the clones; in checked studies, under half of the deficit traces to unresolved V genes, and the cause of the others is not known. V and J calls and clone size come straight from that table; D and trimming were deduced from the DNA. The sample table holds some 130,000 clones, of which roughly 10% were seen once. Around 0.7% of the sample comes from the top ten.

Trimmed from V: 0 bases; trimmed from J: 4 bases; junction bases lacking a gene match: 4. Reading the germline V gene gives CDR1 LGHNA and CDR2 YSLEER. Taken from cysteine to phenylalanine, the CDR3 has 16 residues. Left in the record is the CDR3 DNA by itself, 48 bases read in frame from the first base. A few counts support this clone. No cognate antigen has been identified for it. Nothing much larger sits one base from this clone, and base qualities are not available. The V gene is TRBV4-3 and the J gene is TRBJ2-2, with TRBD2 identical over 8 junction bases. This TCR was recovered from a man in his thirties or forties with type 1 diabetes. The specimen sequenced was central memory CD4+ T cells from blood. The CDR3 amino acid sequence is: CASSQDWRGVTGELFF. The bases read TGCGCCAGCAGCCAAGACTGGCGGGGGGTCACCGGGGAGCTGTTTTTT.